This T cell receptor beta chain is drawn from a study of regulatory T cells in long-lasting Graves disease (dated by TCRdb to about 2021). Describing the broader study: Persistent Graves' disease was defined as persistently positive TSH receptor autoantibodies together with antithyroid drug treatment for over 5 years. This study used TCR sequencing and RNA sequencing of peripheral blood to compare persistent Graves' disease patients against newly diagnosed Graves' disease patients. The study was conducted in China and was registered as a clinical trial. A total of roughly 35 samples underwent TCR sequencing, from roughly 13 patients with persistent Graves' disease and some 20 patients with newly diagnosed Graves' disease. In the clinical cohort, patients with persistent Graves' disease had used antithyroid drugs for an average of roughly 10 years. General study outcomes and caveats: More public clonotypes were shared among persistent patients (roughly 2,700) than among newly diagnosed patients (approximately 930). The authors noted that the small sample size was a limitation that may lower accuracy. Sequencing and analysis were limited to the TCR beta chain. Persistent Graves' disease patients showed lower TCR Shannon entropy and fewer highly expanded clones than newly diagnosed patients, suggesting clonal expansion. Persistent disease showed preferential use of TRBV28, TRBJ1-2 and TRBJ2-5, whereas newly diagnosed disease favored TRBV20-1 and TRBJ2-1. Only peripheral blood was studied, because thyroid tissue, the primary lesion, was inaccessible.

What this sample's time point label stands for: persistent/refractory GD, antithyroid drugs over 5 years with positive TRAb. For both TCR sequencing and RNA sequencing, RNA was extracted from PBMCs in TRIzol. Graves' disease was diagnosed according to American Thyroid Association guidelines. The patients came from an endocrinology department in Xi'an, China. Each patient gave roughly 10 milliliters of peripheral blood, collected in an EDTA anticoagulant tube. PBMCs were isolated by Ficoll Paque Plus density gradient separation without further T cell sorting. An Agilent 2100 Bioanalyzer and agarose gel were used to check RNA quality, while a NanoDrop 2000 measured RNA concentration. Counted from cysteine to phenylalanine, this CDR3 has 14 amino acids. The CDR3 DNA has 42 bases and is translated from base 1. CDR1 and CDR2, looked up from the germline V gene (reference sequence), are MNHEY and SMNVEV. The V end loses 2 bases and the J end loses 3 bases, and a stretch of 10 bases separates them.

The library was made by multiplex PCR. Sequenced using an Illumina HiSeq 4000. TCR beta libraries were built with iRepertoire HTBI primers and Arm-PCR amplification of CDR3 regions. Gel purification was performed on PCR products prior to sequencing. As for the authors' bioinformatics: Gene usage analysis of CDR3 amino acid clonotypes relied on the roughly 60 TRBV and 14 TRBJ segments identified across samples. COPE and FqMerger were used to merge filtered high-quality paired reads into contigs. BLAST was used to align contigs to IMGT TRBV, TRBD and TRBJ reference genes, and CDR3 was defined according to IMGT. Any clonotype with a frequency above 0.1% was counted as a highly expanded clone. Shannon entropy served as the measure of repertoire diversity, while the Gini coefficient captured V-J evenness. A clonotype was considered public if more than one individual shared it. TCRdb passed the public sequencing reads through fastp at Q25 and MiXCR, retaining productive beta sequences. Rows merge per CDR3 protein into single entries with the most common DNA and genes. The V and J calls were not made by the authors but by TCRdb's processing. Within this sample are fewer than 600,000 distinct CDR3 sequences, with roughly 22% of them counted one time only. Of the sample, around 13% falls within the top ten clones.

This clonotype was seen ten or more times. The antigen it recognizes is unknown. Base-call qualities are not available, and no considerably larger clone is one nucleotide away. Material: peripheral blood mononuclear cells (PBMCs), obtained when the disease was refractory, from a patient treated with antithyroid drugs. The origin of this receptor is a female donor with Graves disease. In this chain, TRBV27 is recombined with TRBJ2-5; a confident D gene designation cannot be given. The DNA is TGTGCCAGCAGTTTACACCCGGGCAAAGAGACCCAGTACTTC. Translated, this gives CASSLHPGKETQYF.